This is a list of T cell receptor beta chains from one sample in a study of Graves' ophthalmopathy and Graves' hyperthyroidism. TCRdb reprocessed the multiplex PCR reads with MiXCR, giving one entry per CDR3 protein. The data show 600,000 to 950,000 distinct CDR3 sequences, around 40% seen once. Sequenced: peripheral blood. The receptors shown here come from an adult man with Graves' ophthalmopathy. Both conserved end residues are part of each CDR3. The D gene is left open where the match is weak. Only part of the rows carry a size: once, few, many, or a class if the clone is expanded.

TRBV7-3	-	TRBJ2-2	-	CASSLTRTANTGELFF	TGTGCCAGCAGCTTAACCAGGACAGCTAACACCGGGGAGCTGTTTTTT
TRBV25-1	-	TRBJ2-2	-	CASSPTVAGELFF	TGTGCCAGCTCACCTACAGTAGCCGGGGAGCTGTTTTTT
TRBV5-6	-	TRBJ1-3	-	CASSYLGGAGNTIYF	TGTGCCAGCAGTTACCTGGGAGGGGCTGGAAACACCATATATTTT
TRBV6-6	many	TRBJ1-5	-	CASSYGRGNQPQHF	TGTGCCAGCAGTTACGGGAGGGGAAATCAGCCCCAGCATTTT
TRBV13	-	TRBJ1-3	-	CASSKWTVSGNTIYF	TGTGCCAGCAGCAAATGGACAGTTTCTGGAAACACCATATATTTT
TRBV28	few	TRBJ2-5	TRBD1	CASRGTAQEAQYF	TGTGCCAGCAGGGGGACAGCCCAAGAGGCCCAGTACTTC
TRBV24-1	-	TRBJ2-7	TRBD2	CASTLAGVYEQYF	TGTGCCAGCACCCTAGCGGGAGTTTACGAGCAGTACTTC
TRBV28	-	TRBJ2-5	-	CASSLSGRIQEAQYF	TGTGCCAGCAGTTTATCGGGACGAATACAAGAGGCCCAGTACTTT
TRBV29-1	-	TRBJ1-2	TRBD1	CSVAGGQGYTF	TGCAGCGTTGCTGGGGGACAGGGCTACACCTTC
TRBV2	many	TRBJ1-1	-	CASSDDRNTEAFF	TGTGCCAGCAGTGATGACAGGAACACTGAAGCTTTCTTT
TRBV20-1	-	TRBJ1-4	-	CSANDGTRVEKLFF	TGCAGTGCTAACGACGGGACAAGGGTGGAGAAACTGTTTTTT
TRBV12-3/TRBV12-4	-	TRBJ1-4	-	CASSLGPRGGEKLFF	TGTGCCAGCAGCTTAGGCCCTAGGGGAGGCGAAAAACTGTTTTTT
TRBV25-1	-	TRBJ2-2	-	CASSYSADRSGELLF	TGTGCCAGCAGTTACTCCGCGGACAGGTCGGGGGAGCTGCTTTTT
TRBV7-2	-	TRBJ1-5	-	CASSLLGTPQHF	TGTGCCAGCAGCCTATTAGGGACCCCCCAGCATTTT
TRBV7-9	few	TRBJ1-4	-	CASSRGGDVEKLFF	TGTGCCAGCAGCCGAGGAGGGGACGTTGAAAAACTGTTTTTT
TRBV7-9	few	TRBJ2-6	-	CASSSQGRYSGANVLTF	TGTGCCAGCAGCTCGCAGGGCCGTTACTCTGGGGCCAACGTCCTGACTTTC
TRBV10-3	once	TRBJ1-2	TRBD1	CAIRQQGNYGYTF	TGTGCCATCAGACAACAGGGGAACTATGGCTACACCTTC
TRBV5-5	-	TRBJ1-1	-	CASSWDPEAEAFF	TGTGCCAGCAGCTGGGACCCAGAAGCTGAAGCTTTCTTT
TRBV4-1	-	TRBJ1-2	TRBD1	CASSIRDRVDNYGYTF	TGCGCCAGCAGCATTCGGGACAGGGTGGATAACTATGGCTACACCTTC
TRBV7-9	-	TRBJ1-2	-	CASSFGPGPDGYTF	TGTGCCAGCAGCTTTGGTCCGGGGCCGGATGGCTACACCTTC
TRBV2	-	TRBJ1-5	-	CASSYSPEMSFNQPQHF	TGTGCCAGCAGTTATTCGCCCGAAATGTCATTCAATCAGCCCCAGCATTTT
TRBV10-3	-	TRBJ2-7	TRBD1	CASSLPGQGTEYF	TGTGCCAGCAGTCTACCGGGACAGGGGACCGAGTACTTC
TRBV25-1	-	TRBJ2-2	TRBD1	CASSVALRTGGTGELFF	TGTGCCAGCAGCGTTGCCCTGCGGACAGGGGGCACCGGGGAGCTGTTTTTT
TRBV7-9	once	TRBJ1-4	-	CASSLDGTATNEKLFF	TGCGCCAGCAGCTTGGACGGAACTGCAACTAATGAAAAACTGTTTTTT
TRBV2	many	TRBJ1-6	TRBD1	CASRARDSGGHSPLHF	TGTGCCAGCAGGGCCAGGGACAGCGGAGGGCATTCACCCCTCCACTTT
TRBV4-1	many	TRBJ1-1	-	CASSLAWRDTEAFF	TGCGCCAGCAGCCTTGCCTGGCGGGACACTGAAGCTTTCTTT
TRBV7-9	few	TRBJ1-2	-	CASSLEGGVNYGYTF	TGTGCCAGCAGCTTAGAAGGGGGAGTAAACTATGGCTACACCTTC
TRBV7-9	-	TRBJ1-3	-	CASSLTPGYSGNTIYF	TGTGCCAGCAGCTTGACTCCTGGCTACTCTGGAAACACCATATATTTT
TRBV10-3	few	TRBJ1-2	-	CASSYSREGYGYTF	TGTGCCAGCAGTTACTCAAGGGAAGGCTATGGCTACACCTTC
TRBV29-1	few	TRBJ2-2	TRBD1	CSVEDSGGDPGELFF	TGCAGCGTTGAAGATTCAGGGGGCGATCCCGGGGAGCTGTTTTTT
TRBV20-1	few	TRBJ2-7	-	CSVPLDFTYEQYF	TGCAGTGTCCCGCTGGATTTCACGTACGAGCAGTACTTC
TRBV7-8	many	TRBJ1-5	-	CASSLGGDNQPQHF	TGTGCCAGCAGCTTAGGGGGTGACAATCAGCCCCAGCATTTT
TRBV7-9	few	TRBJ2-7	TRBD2	CASSTLRGLAGADEQYF	TGTGCCAGCAGCACCCTCCGAGGACTAGCGGGAGCGGACGAGCAGTACTTC
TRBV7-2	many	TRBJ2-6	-	CASRKTGGSGANVLTF	TGTGCCAGCAGAAAAACGGGCGGCTCTGGGGCCAACGTCCTGACGTTC
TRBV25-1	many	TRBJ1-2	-	CASSEWDRGYTF	TGTGCCAGCAGTGAATGGGACCGCGGCTACACCTTC
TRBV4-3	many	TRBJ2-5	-	CASSPRTGQTQYF	TGCGCCAGCAGCCCTAGGACCGGGCAGACCCAGTACTTC
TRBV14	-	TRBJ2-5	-	CASSPRRGLGETQYF	TGTGCCAGCAGCCCACGACGGGGGTTAGGGGAGACCCAGTACTTC
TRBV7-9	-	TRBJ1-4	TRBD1	CASSPGGLKLFF	TGTGCCAGCAGCCCAGGGGGCCTAAAACTGTTTTTT
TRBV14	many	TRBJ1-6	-	CASSLAQGSRNSPLHF	TGTGCCAGCAGCCTGGCCCAGGGATCCCGTAATTCACCCCTCCACTTT
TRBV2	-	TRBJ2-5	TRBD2	CASSDRLAGAQETQYF	TGTGCCAGCAGTGACCGACTAGCGGGGGCCCAAGAGACCCAGTACTTC
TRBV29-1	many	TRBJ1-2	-	CSVRGRGFYGYTF	TGCAGCGTCAGGGGCCGAGGGTTCTATGGCTACACCTTC
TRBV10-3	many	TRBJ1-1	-	CAISESEATGNTEAFF	TGTGCCATCAGTGAGTCGGAGGCGACAGGGAACACTGAAGCTTTCTTT